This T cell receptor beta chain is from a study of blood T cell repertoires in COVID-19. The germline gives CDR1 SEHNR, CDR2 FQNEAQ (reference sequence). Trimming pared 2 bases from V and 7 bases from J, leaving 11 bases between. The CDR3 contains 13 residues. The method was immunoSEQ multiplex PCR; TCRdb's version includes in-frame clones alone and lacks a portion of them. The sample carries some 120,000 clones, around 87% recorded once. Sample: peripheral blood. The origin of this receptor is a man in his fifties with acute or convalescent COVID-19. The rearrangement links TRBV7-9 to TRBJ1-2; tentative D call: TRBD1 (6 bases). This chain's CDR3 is CASSLNHRAGYTF. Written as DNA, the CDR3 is TGTGCCAGCAGCTTAAATCACAGGGCTGGCTACACCTTC.